This T cell receptor (beta chain) was obtained from a study of shared clonotypes between healthy human individuals. The CDR3 runs 14 residues. This table comes from immunoSEQ multiplex PCR, and its TCRdb copy is limited to in-frame clones, with some not included. Here the sample spans some 630,000 clones, roughly 70% being singletons. Sequencing input: memory CD4+ T cells sorted from blood. As to subset: CD45RA-negative fraction. The source of this sequence is a woman aged 25 to 39 in good health. V gene TRBV21-1 combines with J gene TRBJ2-7; whether TRBD2, the table's D call, matches the DNA was not checked. TRBV21-1 is a listed pseudogene. CDR3 bases: TGTGCCAGCAGCAATGGCGGGAGGGCCAACGAGCAGTACTTC. Protein product: CASSNGGRANEQYF.